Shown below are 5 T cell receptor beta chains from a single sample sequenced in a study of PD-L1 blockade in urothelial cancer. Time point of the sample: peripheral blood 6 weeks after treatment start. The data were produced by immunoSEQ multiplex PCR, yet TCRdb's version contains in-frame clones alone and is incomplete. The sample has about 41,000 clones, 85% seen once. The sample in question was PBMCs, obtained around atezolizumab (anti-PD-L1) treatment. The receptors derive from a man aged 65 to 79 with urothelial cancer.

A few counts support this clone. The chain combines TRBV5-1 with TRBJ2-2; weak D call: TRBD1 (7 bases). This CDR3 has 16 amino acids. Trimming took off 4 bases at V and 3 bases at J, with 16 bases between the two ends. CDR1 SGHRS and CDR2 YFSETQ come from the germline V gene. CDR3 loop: CASSVEGAGDTGELFF. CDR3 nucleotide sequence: TGCGCCAGCAGCGTGGAGGGGGCTGGGGACACCGGGGAGCTGTTTTTT. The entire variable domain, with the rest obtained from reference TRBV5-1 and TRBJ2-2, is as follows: KAGVTQTPRYLIKTRGQQVTLSCSPISGHRSVSWYQQTPGQGLQFLFEYFSETQRNKGNFPGRFSGRQFSNSRSEMNVSTLELGDSALYLCASSVEGAGDTGELFFGEGSRLTVL.

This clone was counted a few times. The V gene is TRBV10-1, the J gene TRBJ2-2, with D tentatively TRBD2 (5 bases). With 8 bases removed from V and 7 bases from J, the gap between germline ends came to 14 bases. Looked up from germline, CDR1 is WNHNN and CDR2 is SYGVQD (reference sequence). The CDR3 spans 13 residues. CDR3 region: CASQRELGGELFF. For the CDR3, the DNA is TGCGCCAGCCAGAGGGAGTTAGGCGGGGAGCTGTTTTTT.

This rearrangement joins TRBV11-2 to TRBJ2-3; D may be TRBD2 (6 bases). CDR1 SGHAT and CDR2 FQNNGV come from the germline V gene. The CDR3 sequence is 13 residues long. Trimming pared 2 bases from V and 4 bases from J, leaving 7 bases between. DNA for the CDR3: TGTGCCAGCAGCTTATGGGGGGCAGATACGCAGTATTTT. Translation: CASSLWGADTQYF.

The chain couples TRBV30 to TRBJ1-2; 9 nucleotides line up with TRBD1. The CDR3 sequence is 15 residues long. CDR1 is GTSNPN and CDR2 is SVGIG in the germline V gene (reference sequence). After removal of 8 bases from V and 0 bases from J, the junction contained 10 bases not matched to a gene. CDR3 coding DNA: TGTGCCCATCTCCGGGACAGGGCGACTAACTATGGCTACACCTTC. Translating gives CAHLRDRATNYGYTF.

The CDR3 reads CASSKVAGGEETQYF. CDR3 bases: TGTGCCAGTAGTAAGGTAGCGGGAGGTGAAGAGACCCAGTACTTC. This chain uses TRBV19 with TRBJ2-5; 10 bases map to TRBD2. Per germline, CDR1 LNHDA and CDR2 SQIVND (reference sequence). The CDR3 loop spans 15 amino acids. The trim removed 4 bases at V and 3 bases at J, leaving 5 bases unmatched.